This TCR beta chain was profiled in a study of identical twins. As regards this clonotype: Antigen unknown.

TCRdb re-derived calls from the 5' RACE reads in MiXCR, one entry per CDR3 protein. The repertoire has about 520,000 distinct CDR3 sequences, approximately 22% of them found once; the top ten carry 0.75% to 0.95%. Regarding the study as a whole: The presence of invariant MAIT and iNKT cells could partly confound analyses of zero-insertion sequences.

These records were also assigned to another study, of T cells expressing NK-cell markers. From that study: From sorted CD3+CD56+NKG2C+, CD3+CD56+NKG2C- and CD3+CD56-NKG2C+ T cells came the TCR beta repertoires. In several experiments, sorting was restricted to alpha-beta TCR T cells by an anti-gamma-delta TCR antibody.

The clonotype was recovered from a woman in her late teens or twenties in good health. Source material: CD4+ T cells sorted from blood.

CDR3 in amino acids: CASMTGTNTNEKLFF. The CDR3 DNA sequence: TGCGCCAGCATGACAGGGACGAATACTAATGAAAAACTGTTTTTT. The V call is TRBV5-1, the J call TRBJ1-4; 7 bases match TRBD1. The germline CDR1 and CDR2 sequences are SGHRS and YFSETQ. The trim removed 6 bases at V and 2 bases at J, leaving 7 bases unmatched. CDR3 length: 15 amino acids.